The source of this T cell receptor beta chain is a study of T cell responses to AZD1222 COVID-19 vaccine. Findings and caveats of the study: Donors were mostly white British, more females; clonal diversity possibly underestimated. Nearly half of spike-specific TCRs reportedly go after variant regions that carry no mutations. Distributed over spike, vaccine-associated CD4 TCRs predominated at 160-218 and 743-854.

The method was immunoSEQ multiplex PCR; TCRdb's version includes in-frame clones alone and lacks a portion of them. The top ten clones hold around 9% of a sample with roughly 100,000 clones, 75% to 90% of them seen once. The CDR3 covers 18 residues. Trimming took off 0 bases at V and 0 bases at J, with 12 bases between the two ends. CDR1 LGHDT and CDR2 YNNKEL come from the germline V gene (reference sequence). Points on this clone: The target antigen is unknown.

The sequence came from an adult in good health. The chain recombines TRBV3-1 (or the pseudogene TRBV3-2) with TRBJ2-6, with D unresolved. The sequencing used peripheral blood, collected on day 0 of AZD1222 vaccination. This chain's CDR3 is CASSQDELRNSGANVLTF. DNA of the CDR3: TGTGCCAGCAGCCAAGATGAATTAAGGAACTCTGGGGCCAACGTCCTGACTTTC.